Listed here is a single TCR beta chain. At least ten counts were recorded for this clonotype. Its antigen target is currently unknown. No much larger clonotype is one base removed from it; base qualities were not supplied. The data originate from a study of response to subunit inactivated influenza vaccine (dated by TCRdb to between 2017 and 2018). With regard to the full study: Deep quantitative profiling of the T cell receptor repertoire was used in the study to follow responses to a trivalent subunit inactivated influenza vaccine.

The paper's findings and limits, for the study overall: According to the authors, only a limited number of new T cells may be recruited by each seasonal influenza vaccination.

Library preparation used RT-PCR. Sequencing relied on an Illumina HiSeq 2500. In-frame beta chains were kept once TCRdb had trimmed the public reads at Q25 with fastp and called clones with MiXCR. Duplicate CDR3 protein sequences are folded into a single record with the most common DNA and genes. In all, the sample holds 530,000 or so distinct CDR3 sequences, and 10% to 15% of those were seen once. The top ten clones comprise about 10% of the sample. The source material was PBMCs from blood, sampled on the day of vaccination. This receptor was identified in a man between 45 and 60 years old who received an inactivated influenza vaccine. Donor details come from another sample of the same person, matched by shared clones.

In nucleotides, the sequence is TGTGCCAGCAGCGTGGGGACAGAAAACACTGAAGCTTTCTTT. Translated, it gives CASSVGTENTEAFF. The rearrangement combines TRBV9 with TRBJ1-1; the central 7 bases match TRBD1. The germline V gene sets CDR1 to SGDLS and CDR2 to YYNGEE. Trimming removed 2 bases from V and 2 bases from J; the gene matches leave 3 bases unexplained. Taken from cysteine to phenylalanine, the CDR3 has 14 residues. Only the CDR3 region is kept as DNA, spanning 42 bases read in frame from base 1.